A selection of T cell receptor beta chains follows, all from one sample in a study of blood T cell repertoires in COVID-19. Using immunoSEQ multiplex PCR, the repertoire was profiled, and TCRdb retains in-frame clones only, with some absent. The table has some 40,000 clones, roughly 63% seen once; the top ten hold 6.2%. The sample taken for sequencing was peripheral blood. All receptors come from a man older than 75 with acute or convalescent COVID-19. Each CDR3 is given with its conserved first and last residue. A D gene is named only where the DNA matches it firmly. Not all rows give a size; the values are once, few, many and, for expanded clones, a class.

CDR3nt: TGCAGCGTCTATAACAGGGGGATGAACACTGAAGCTTTCTTT; CDR3aa: CSVYNRGMNTEAFF; d_gene: TRBD1; v_gene: TRBV29-1; len: 14; j_gene: TRBJ1-1; abundance: .
CDR3nt: TGTGCCAGCAGTGTCGCAGGGGCAACTAATGAAAAACTGTTTTTT; CDR3aa: CASSVAGATNEKLFF; d_gene: .; v_gene: TRBV28; len: 15; j_gene: TRBJ1-4; abundance: .
CDR3nt: TGTGCCAGCAGCTTCGGACAGTTCGTCCATTCACCCCTCCACTTT; CDR3aa: CASSFGQFVHSPLHF; d_gene: .; v_gene: TRBV7-9; len: 15; j_gene: TRBJ1-6; abundance: .
CDR3nt: TGTGCCAGCAGTGTGACAGGTTGGGAAAAACTGTTTTTT; CDR3aa: CASSVTGWEKLFF; d_gene: .; v_gene: TRBV2; len: 13; j_gene: TRBJ1-4; abundance: .
CDR3nt: TGTGCCAGCCTTACCGATACAACACAGAACACTGAAGCTTTCTTT; CDR3aa: CASLTDTTQNTEAFF; d_gene: .; v_gene: TRBV6-4; len: 15; j_gene: TRBJ1-1; abundance: .
CDR3nt: TGTGCCAGCAGCGTGAGCGGGGACCAAAGGAGCTCCTACAATGAGCAGTTCTTC; CDR3aa: CASSVSGDQRSSYNEQFF; d_gene: TRBD2; v_gene: TRBV9; len: 18; j_gene: TRBJ2-1; abundance: .
CDR3nt: TGCGCCAGCAGCCAAAGCCTGATGAACACCGGGGAGCTGTTTTTT; CDR3aa: CASSQSLMNTGELFF; d_gene: .; v_gene: TRBV4-3; len: 15; j_gene: TRBJ2-2; abundance: once
CDR3nt: TGTGCCAGCAGCTTTACAGCAAGCACAGATACGCAGTATTTT; CDR3aa: CASSFTASTDTQYF; d_gene: .; v_gene: TRBV11-3; len: 14; j_gene: TRBJ2-3; abundance: .
CDR3nt: TGTGCCACCAGCAGGGAGGGGCTAGCGGGAGGTAATGAGCAGTTCTTC; CDR3aa: CATSREGLAGGNEQFF; d_gene: TRBD2; v_gene: TRBV15; len: 16; j_gene: TRBJ2-1; abundance: .
CDR3nt: TGTGCCAGCTCACCACCGCCGGGGGATGTTCGTAACTATGGCTACACCTTC; CDR3aa: CASSPPPGDVRNYGYTF; d_gene: .; v_gene: TRBV18; len: 17; j_gene: TRBJ1-2; abundance: .
CDR3nt: TGTGCCAGCAGCTTAGGAATCAGATCAGTTTATGAGCAGTTCTTC; CDR3aa: CASSLGIRSVYEQFF; d_gene: .; v_gene: TRBV11-2; len: 15; j_gene: TRBJ2-1; abundance: once
CDR3nt: TGCGCCTTCGTCGCAGGACTAGCGGGTATCTACAATGAGCAGTTCTTC; CDR3aa: CAFVAGLAGIYNEQFF; d_gene: TRBD2; v_gene: TRBV23-1; len: 16; j_gene: TRBJ2-1; abundance: .
CDR3nt: TGTGCCAGCAGCTTATCGGAACAGGGCCTTGAAAAACTGTTTTTT; CDR3aa: CASSLSEQGLEKLFF; d_gene: .; v_gene: TRBV7-9; len: 15; j_gene: TRBJ1-4; abundance: .
CDR3nt: TGTGCAAGTCGATGGAACAGGTCTGGAAACACCATATATTTT; CDR3aa: CASRWNRSGNTIYF; d_gene: .; v_gene: TRBV12-2; len: 14; j_gene: TRBJ1-3; abundance: .
CDR3nt: TGTGCCAGCAGCCAAGAAGGGGCCTCTATGGGGGAAGCTTTCTTT; CDR3aa: CASSQEGASMGEAFF; d_gene: .; v_gene: TRBV14; len: 15; j_gene: TRBJ1-1; abundance: .
CDR3nt: TGTGCCAGCAGCTTAGCGTTAGCGGGAGGGCCGGGCCACAATGAGCAGTTCTTC; CDR3aa: CASSLALAGGPGHNEQFF; d_gene: TRBD2; v_gene: TRBV7-6; len: 18; j_gene: TRBJ2-1; abundance: .
CDR3nt: TGTGCCACCCGGGCGGGACAGTGGCCCTACGAGCAGTACTTC; CDR3aa: CATRAGQWPYEQYF; d_gene: .; v_gene: TRBV27; len: 14; j_gene: TRBJ2-7; abundance: few
CDR3nt: TGTGCCAGCAGCCCCCGCACCGGGGGGGTCGACTACGAGCAGTACTTC; CDR3aa: CASSPRTGGVDYEQYF; d_gene: TRBD2; v_gene: TRBV7-9; len: 16; j_gene: TRBJ2-7; abundance: .
CDR3nt: TGCGCCAGCAGCCCAGAATACAGGTTCCGGGCTGAAGCTTTCTTT; CDR3aa: CASSPEYRFRAEAFF; d_gene: .; v_gene: TRBV4-3; len: 15; j_gene: TRBJ1-1; abundance: .
CDR3nt: TGCGCCAGCAGCCAAGAGCGGAGGTACGAGCAGTACTTC; CDR3aa: CASSQERRYEQYF; d_gene: .; v_gene: TRBV4-3; len: 13; j_gene: TRBJ2-7; abundance: .
CDR3nt: TGTGCCAGCAGTCAGATACAGGGGGCTACGTACACTGAAGCTTTCTTT; CDR3aa: CASSQIQGATYTEAFF; d_gene: TRBD1; v_gene: TRBV6-2/TRBV6-3; len: 16; j_gene: TRBJ1-1; abundance: few
CDR3nt: TGTGCCAGCAGCCAAGATCCCACCGGGGGGGGGCAGTTCTTC; CDR3aa: CASSQDPTGGGQFF; d_gene: TRBD2; v_gene: TRBV3-1/TRBV3-2; len: 14; j_gene: TRBJ2-1; abundance: .
CDR3nt: TGCGCCAGCAGTGAAGGGGGCGTTAACACTGAAGCTTTCTTT; CDR3aa: CASSEGGVNTEAFF; d_gene: TRBD1; v_gene: TRBV10-2; len: 14; j_gene: TRBJ1-1; abundance: few
CDR3nt: TGTGCCAGCAGCCGCAGCGGCGGGGAGGGGTACAATGAGCAGTTCTTC; CDR3aa: CASSRSGGEGYNEQFF; d_gene: TRBD2; v_gene: TRBV11-2; len: 16; j_gene: TRBJ2-1; abundance: .